The table lists the clone carrying this T cell receptor (beta chain) with a count of one. Its antigen is currently unknown. The data stem from a study of CD8 T cells in ankylosing spondylitis. The CDR3 runs to 15 residues. The germline V gene encodes CDR1 LNHNV and CDR2 YYDKDF (reference sequence). V lost 1 base, J lost 9 bases, and 7 bases stayed unmatched. Study results and limitations: Ankylosing spondylitis blood appeared to carry a characteristic TCR beta motif of several highly homologous variants.

MiXCR, run by TCRdb on the 5' RACE reads, gives a single entry per CDR3 protein. The data contain 150,000 or so distinct CDR3 sequences, 30% to 35% of them singletons. The TCR sequence derives from a male donor with ankylosing spondylitis. This chain uses TRBV15 with TRBJ2-1, with 9 positions matching TRBD2. Sequences were obtained from synovial fluid, either unsorted or a sorted T cell fraction (not recorded which). The CDR3 reads CATSRGLAERGEQFF. CDR3 DNA sequence: TGTGCCACCAGCAGAGGACTAGCGGAACGGGGTGAGCAGTTCTTC. Looking up the rest from reference TRBV15 and TRBJ2-1 gives the full variable domain: DAMVIQNPRYQVTQFGKPVTLSCSQTLNHNVMYWYQQKSSQAPKLLFHYYDKDFNNEADTPDNFQSRRPNTSFCFLDIRSPGLGDTAMYLCATSRGLAERGEQFFGPGTRLTVL.